The 23 T cell receptor beta chains listed next were all sequenced from one sample in a study of T-cell memory formation after mild COVID-19. In TCRdb, the 5' RACE reads were re-called with MiXCR into one record per CDR3 protein. Of approximately 13,000 distinct CDR3 sequences in the sample, 15% to 20% are singletons; the top ten hold roughly 55%. Sequenced sample: PBMCs or a T cell subset sorted from them (not recorded which). These receptor sequences come from a man between 18 and 29 years old who had mild COVID-19 (a few samples of this study predate the infection). Cell type and time point are not known.

This clonotype was counted only a few times. The V and J genes are TRBV11-2 and TRBJ2-6; D unclear. The V end was cut by 3 bases, the J end by 2 bases, with 11 bases between. Germline V lookup: CDR1 SGHAT, CDR2 FQNNGV. The CDR3 runs 16 residues. The CDR3 nucleotides are TGTGCCAGCAGCTTGGGCCCCTACCCTGGGGCCAACGTCCTGACTTTC. Translated: CASSLGPYPGANVLTF.

This clonotype was counted many times. This rearrangement joins TRBV7-6 to TRBJ1-6, with D perhaps matching TRBD1 (5 bases). The CDR3 is 12 residues long. Trimming left V 6 bases short and J 11 bases short, with 11 bases between. CDR1 is SGHVS, CDR2 FNYEAQ, per germline. The CDR3 loop is CASSPDTTPLHF. Written as DNA, the CDR3 is TGTGCCAGCAGTCCGGACACGACACCCCTCCACTTT. The full variable domain, in which reference TRBV7-6 and TRBJ1-6 provide the parts outside the CDR3, is GAGVSQSPRYKVTKRGQDVALRCDPISGHVSLYWYRQALGQGPEFLTYFNYEAQQDKSGLPNDRFSAERPEGSISTLTIQRTEQRDSAMYRCASSPDTTPLHFGNGTRLTVT.

This clonotype was seen repeatedly, ten times or more. The J gene is TRBJ1-3, the V gene TRBV27; D ambiguous. Germline CDR1 MNHEY, CDR2 SMNVEV (reference sequence). V was cut by 0 bases and J by 4 bases, with 10 bases left in between. The CDR3 is 15 residues long. This CDR3 reads CASSLSISTGNTIYF. CDR3 bases: TGTGCCAGCAGTTTATCGATTTCAACGGGAAACACCATATATTTT.

The chain has TRBV27 and TRBJ2-1; D not resolved. Trimming removed 5 bases at V and 7 bases at J, with 12 bases between. CDR1 and CDR2 from the germline V gene are MNHEY and SMNVEV (reference sequence). This CDR3 is built from 13 residues. The CDR3 here is CASSPQPFNEQFF. The CDR3 nucleotides are TGTGCCAGCAGTCCGCAGCCATTTAATGAGCAGTTCTTC.

There are many counts of this clonotype. The CDR3 sequence: CASSLARSGTEAFF. CDR3 nucleotides: TGTGCCAGCAGCTTAGCACGGTCCGGCACTGAAGCTTTCTTT. The rearrangement uses TRBV11-2 and TRBJ1-1; D ambiguous. The CDR3 is 14 residues long. In germline, CDR1 is SGHAT, CDR2 FQNNGV. V lost 1 base, J lost 4 bases, and 10 bases lay in between.

This clonotype was counted ten times or more. The CDR3 sequence: CASILTIGDTEAFF. Here the CDR3 DNA reads TGTGCCAGCATCCTGACAATTGGAGACACTGAAGCTTTCTTT. The chain uses TRBV11-2 and TRBJ1-1; D is undetermined. Germline CDR1 is SGHAT and CDR2 is FQNNGV. V lost 7 bases and J lost 3, with 15 bases in between. The CDR3 runs to 14 residues.

There are many counts of this clonotype. This chain joins TRBV10-3 and TRBJ2-1, with 12 bases aligning to TRBD2. Germline V gene sequence: CDR1 ENHRY, CDR2 SYGVKD. The CDR3 sequence is 15 residues long. After removal of 8 bases from V and 4 bases from J, the junction contained 6 bases not matched to a gene. CDR3 residues: CAIESLAGGYNEQFF. CDR3 nucleotide sequence: TGTGCCATCGAATCCCTAGCGGGGGGGTACAATGAGCAGTTCTTC.

In this sample, this clonotype turned up many times. The J gene is TRBJ2-7, the V gene TRBV24-1; D uncertain. Germline V lookup: CDR1 KGHDR, CDR2 SFDVKD. The CDR3 is 12 residues long. Trimming took 3 bases from V and 6 from J, leaving 8 bases between them. The CDR3 DNA is TGTGCCACCAGTGATAACGGCAGCGAGCAGTACTTC. This encodes CATSDNGSEQYF.

In its sample, this clonotype was seen a few times. Being one base from a much bigger clone, this may be a read error. V gene TRBV9 combines with J gene TRBJ1-1; 7 bases fit TRBD1. The CDR3 has 15 residues. V dropped 3 bases and J dropped 8; count of bases not matched to a gene: 13. CDR1 and CDR2 (germline): SGDLS, YYNGEE. The CDR3 DNA sequence: TGTGCCAGCAGCGAACCCCCCGTGACAGGGTCGGAAGCTTTCTTT. This gives the protein CASSEPPVTGSEAFF.

This clonotype was recorded at least ten times. The V gene is TRBV10-3, the J gene TRBJ2-7, with D perhaps TRBD1 (6 bases). Germline V CDR1 and CDR2: ENHRY, SYGVKD. Trimming left V 0 bases short and J 4 bases short, with 16 bases between. The CDR3 has 16 amino acids. CDR3 in amino acids: CAISESSSTGNYEQYF. The CDR3 region has the DNA TGTGCCATCAGTGAGTCGTCTTCGACAGGAAATTACGAGCAGTACTTC.

This clonotype was seen many times. This rearrangement joins TRBV12-3 or TRBV12-4 to TRBJ1-1; D unclear. The CDR3 is 13 amino acids. With 4 bases removed from V and 0 bases from J, the gap between germline ends came to 6 bases. The CDR3 loop reads CASSYSMNTEAFF. The CDR3 DNA reads TGTGCCAGCAGTTATTCCATGAACACTGAAGCTTTCTTT.

This clonotype has only a few counts. The genes are TRBV4-3 and TRBJ2-7; TRBD2 is a possible D gene (5 bases). Germline V gene data show CDR1 as LGHNA and CDR2 as YSLEER. Trimming removed 0 bases at V and 3 bases at J, with 12 bases between. CDR3 length: 15 amino acids. The DNA of the CDR3 is TGCGCCAGCAGCCAAGAACGGACTTCTGGCTACGAGCAGTACTTC. Protein product: CASSQERTSGYEQYF.

This clonotype was recorded once. This rearrangement joins TRBV7-6 to TRBJ2-5; D is ambiguous. Deletions cut 1 base from V and 2 bases from J, with 8 bases between. The CDR3 has 14 amino acids. Germline V gene lookup returns CDR1 SGHVS and CDR2 FNYEAQ. This chain's CDR3 is CASSLVTAQETQYF. DNA for the CDR3: TGTGCCAGCAGCTTAGTGACGGCTCAAGAGACCCAGTACTTC.

This clonotype has at least ten counts. The V gene is TRBV24-1, the J gene TRBJ1-5; D perhaps matches TRBD1 (6 bases). Trimming shortened V by 5 bases and J by 6 bases, and 10 bases separated the two germline ends. Germline loops: CDR1 KGHDR, CDR2 SFDVKD. CDR3 length: 13 amino acids. The CDR3 sequence: CATSVTGSQPQHF. The CDR3, as DNA: TGTGCCACCAGTGTAACAGGGAGTCAGCCCCAGCATTTT.

This clonotype has a count of ten or more. The genes are TRBV5-1 and TRBJ2-3; a possible D gene is TRBD2 (7 bases). Per germline, CDR1 SGHRS and CDR2 YFSETQ. The CDR3 contains 14 residues. The ends were cut back, 6 bases at V and 2 bases at J, with 13 bases in the middle. In DNA, the CDR3 is TGCGCCAGCACCCGGGGGGCCGTCACAGATACGCAGTATTTT. Translating gives CASTRGAVTDTQYF.

The table lists this clonotype with many counts. A junction end diverges from the germline sequence, so it may reflect a read error. The V and J genes are TRBV7-7 and TRBJ2-2, with 8 bases identical to TRBD1. The CDR3 loop spans 13 amino acids. CDR1 is SSHAT, CDR2 FNYEAQ, per germline (reference sequence). The CDR3 protein is CASSLRTGFRLFF. The DNA of the CDR3 is TGTGCTAGCAGCTTGCGGACAGGGTTTCGGCTGTTTTTT.

The V call is TRBV18, the J call TRBJ1-4; tentatively, D is TRBD1 (5 bases). Trimming shortened V by 4 bases and J by 0 bases, and 15 bases separated the two germline ends. CDR1 and CDR2 from the germline V gene are KGHSH and LQKENI. The CDR3 is made up of 17 amino acids. CDR3 loop: CASSLQGTPATNEKLFF. CDR3 nucleotides: TGTGCCAGCTCACTACAAGGGACTCCCGCAACTAATGAAAAACTGTTTTTT. Drawing the rest from reference TRBV18 and TRBJ1-4, the complete variable domain is NAGVMQNPRHLVRRRGQEARLRCSPMKGHSHVYWYRQLPEEGLKFMVYLQKENIIDESGMPKERFSAEFPKEGPSILRIQQVVRGDSAAYFCASSLQGTPATNEKLFFGSGTQLSVL.

In its sample, this clonotype was seen a few times. The J gene is TRBJ2-2, the V gene TRBV25-1; possibly TRBD1 for D (6 bases). The CDR3 runs 15 residues. The V end was cut by 5 bases, the J end by 1 base, with 11 bases between. The V gene's germline CDR1 is MGHDK and CDR2 SYGVNS. The CDR3 region is CASSHRALNTGELFF. CDR3 DNA sequence: TGTGCCAGCAGTCACAGGGCGTTGAACACCGGGGAGCTGTTTTTT. The full variable domain, rest sourced from reference TRBV25-1 and TRBJ2-2, is EADIYQTPRYLVIGTGKKITLECSQTMGHDKMYWYQQDPGMELHLIHYSYGVNSTEKGDLSSESTVSRIRTEHFPLTLESARPSHTSQYLCASSHRALNTGELFFGEGSRLTVL.

The chain joins TRBV6-5 to TRBJ1-5, with TRBD1 as a possible D gene (5 bases). There are 14 residues in the CDR3. Per the germline V gene, CDR1 is MNHEY and CDR2 is SVGAGI. The V end lost 5 bases, the J end lost 4 bases, and 12 bases lay between the germline ends. CDR3 in amino acids: CASSPTGPNQPQHF. DNA of the CDR3: TGTGCCAGCAGTCCCACAGGTCCTAATCAGCCCCAGCATTTT.

This clonotype was recorded many times. The V call is TRBV27, the J call TRBJ1-5, with 8 bases lining up with TRBD1. Germline CDR1 MNHEY, CDR2 SMNVEV (reference sequence). V was pared by 1 base and J by 3 bases, with 2 bases of the junction left unmatched. The CDR3 is 15 residues long. In DNA form, the CDR3 reads TGTGCCAGCAGTTTATACAGGGGGTACAATCAGCCCCAGCATTTT. It encodes CASSLYRGYNQPQHF.

The sample holds many counts of this clonotype. The J gene is TRBJ2-5, the V gene TRBV7-9; D is unresolved. This CDR3 is 14 amino acids long. The V end was cut by 1 base, the J end by 5 bases, with 11 bases between. The germline V gene encodes CDR1 SEHNR and CDR2 FQNEAQ (reference sequence). Here the CDR3 DNA reads TGTGCCAGCAGCTTAGGTTGGTCATCGGAGACCCAGTACTTC. Its translation: CASSLGWSSETQYF. The variable domain in full, with the rest retrieved from reference TRBV7-9 and TRBJ2-5, is DTGVSQNPRHKITKRGQNVTFRCDPISEHNRLYWYRQTLGQGPEFLTYFQNEAQLEKSRLLSDRFSAERPKGSFSTLEIQRTEQGDSAMYLCASSLGWSSETQYFGPGTRLLVL.

J is TRBJ2-7 and V is TRBV7-9; unclear D gene. This CDR3 spans 14 amino acids. Germline assignment: CDR1 SEHNR and CDR2 FQNEAQ (reference sequence). The V end lost 5 bases, the J end lost 3 bases, and 14 bases lay between the germline ends. CDR3 amino acids: CASSMATDGYEQYF. The CDR3 DNA sequence: TGTGCCAGCAGCATGGCGACCGACGGCTACGAGCAGTACTTC. Full variable domain (outside the CDR3, taken from reference TRBV7-9 and TRBJ2-7): DTGVSQNPRHKITKRGQNVTFRCDPISEHNRLYWYRQTLGQGPEFLTYFQNEAQLEKSRLLSDRFSAERPKGSFSTLEIQRTEQGDSAMYLCASSMATDGYEQYFGPGTRLTVT.

This clonotype was detected many times. The chain is built from TRBV5-1 and TRBJ2-7; D unclear. V lost 0 bases and J lost 5, with 15 bases in between. The germline CDR1 and CDR2 sequences are SGHRS and YFSETQ. CDR3 size: 15 residues. DNA of the CDR3: TGCGCCAGCAGCTTGGGGCACGCGCCCAGCGACGAGCAGTACGTC. Translation gives CASSLGHAPSDEQYV.